This TCR beta chain was captured by sequencing in a study of blood T cell repertoires in COVID-19. Per the original data handling: Scientists estimated how many nucleated cells there were by amplifying reference gene primers. This table comes from immunoSEQ multiplex PCR, and its TCRdb copy is limited to in-frame clones, with some not included. V, J and clone size reflect that table, while D and trimming were determined from the DNA. The sample consists of around 240,000 clones, approximately 83% of them appearing once. Participants' own reports of clinical history determined their cohort assignment. The CDR3 runs 13 residues. Germline V lookup: CDR1 SGHKS, CDR2 YYEKEE (reference sequence). The germline V and J ends were trimmed by 1 base and 5 bases, with 10 bases remaining between them.

The V call is TRBV5-5, the J call TRBJ2-7; D is perhaps TRBD1 (6 bases). What was sequenced was PBMCs or T cells enriched from blood (not recorded which). This clonotype was sampled from a woman aged 45-65 years who had recovered from COVID-19. The CDR3 DNA reads TGTGCCAGCAGCTTGTCCAGGGGTCACGAGCAGTACTTC. It yields the protein CASSLSRGHEQYF.